The 25 T cell receptor beta chains presented below share a single source sample, sequenced in a study of T cells in localized non-small cell lung cancer. Here immunoSEQ multiplex PCR was the method, and the copy in TCRdb shows in-frame clones only, minus some. Here the sample spans tens of thousands of clones, about 85% being singletons. The sequencing here drew on peripheral blood, taken before any cancer treatment. These receptors all come from a woman between 18 and 55 years old with stage III lung adenocarcinoma.

The chain combines TRBV7-3 with TRBJ1-1; the D is unclear. Trimming left V 5 bases short and J 2 bases short, with 9 bases between. Germline V CDR1 and CDR2: SGHTA, FQGTGA. The CDR3 is 13 residues long. In nucleotides, the CDR3 is TGTGCCAGCAGCCCGACACAAAACACTGAAGCTTTCTTT. Translating it yields CASSPTQNTEAFF.

The V and J genes are TRBV5-5 and TRBJ1-6; D is uncertain. This CDR3 contains 16 residues. Per the germline V gene, CDR1 is SGHKS and CDR2 is YYEKEE (reference sequence). V was pared by 4 bases and J by 7 bases, with 18 bases between. The CDR3 loop is CASSIELHLRNSPLHF. The CDR3 DNA follows: TGTGCCAGCAGCATAGAACTTCACCTAAGGAATTCACCCCTCCACTTT.

This CDR3 is CASSQPLYGYTF. The DNA for the CDR3 is TGCGCCAGCAGCCAGCCTTTATATGGCTACACCTTC. This chain joins TRBV4-1 and TRBJ1-2; D call uncertain. Trimming left V 3 bases short and J 5 bases short, with 7 bases between. The CDR3 consists of 12 residues. The V gene's germline CDR1 is MGHRA and CDR2 YSYEKL.

The chain employs TRBV21-1 and TRBJ1-1; the table names TRBD1, a call not compared with the DNA. TRBV21-1 is a pseudogene segment. The CDR3 has 15 residues. CDR3 sequence: CAGALSTGLDTEAFF. The CDR3 nucleotides are TGTGCCGGCGCCCTTTCGACAGGGTTGGACACTGAAGCTTTCTTT.

The rearrangement links TRBV19 to TRBJ2-5; the D gene is possibly TRBD2 (5 bases). The CDR3 sequence is 14 residues long. Germline V gives CDR1 LNHDA, CDR2 SQIVND (reference sequence). Trimming pared 1 base from V and 5 bases from J, leaving 11 bases between. CDR3 region: CASSIVPGGETQYF. As DNA, the CDR3 is TGTGCCAGTAGTATAGTTCCAGGCGGGGAGACCCAGTACTTC. The variable domain in full, with the rest retrieved from reference TRBV19 and TRBJ2-5, is DGGITQSPKYLFRKEGQNVTLSCEQNLNHDAMYWYRQDPGQGLRLIYYSQIVNDFQKGDIAEGYSVSREKKESFPLTVTSAQKNPTAFYLCASSIVPGGETQYFGPGTRLLVL.

The chain links TRBV9 to TRBJ2-7, with TRBD2 identical over 8 bases. Germline loops: CDR1 SGDLS, CDR2 YYNGEE. V lost 3 bases and J lost 6; bases outside the gene matches: 5. The length of the CDR3 is 13 residues. The CDR3 loop is CASSDRLAGEQYF. The CDR3, as DNA: TGTGCCAGCAGCGACCGTCTAGCGGGCGAGCAGTACTTC.

The rearrangement joins TRBV5-8 to TRBJ2-7, with TRBD2 matching over 10 bases. The CDR3 has 13 amino acids. In germline, CDR1 is SGHTS, CDR2 YDEGEE. J gave up 7 bases and V 4 bases, and 5 bases lay outside the gene matches. The chain's CDR3 is CASSQGLAREQYF. The CDR3 DNA reads TGTGCCAGCAGCCAGGGACTAGCGAGAGAGCAGTACTTC.

This sequence joins TRBV9 and TRBJ1-2; D gene uncertain. This CDR3 comprises 12 residues. The V gene lost 4 bases and the J gene lost 0 bases, with 4 bases spanning the gap. CDR1 and CDR2 (germline): SGDLS, YYNGEE. CDR3 in DNA: TGTGCCAGCAGCTTAGCTAACTATGGCTACACCTTC. Its translation is CASSLANYGYTF.

In this sample, this clone turned up once. The chain couples TRBV29-1 to TRBJ2-1, with a tentative D call TRBD1 (8 bases). Germline V gene sequence: CDR1 SQVTM, CDR2 ANQGSEA. The V end lost 7 bases, the J end lost 5 bases, and 27 bases lay between the germline ends. CDR3 size: 17 residues. CDR3 coding DNA: TGCAGCGCCGGGGGGACAGGAGGCTATGATTTTGACAATGAGCAGTTCTTC. Amino acid sequence: CSAGGTGGYDFDNEQFF.

The CDR3 region is CASRDLYSNQPQHF. CDR3 coding DNA: TGTGCCAGTAGGGACCTTTATAGCAATCAGCCCCAGCATTTT. The V call is TRBV19, the J call TRBJ1-5, with no clear D. The CDR3 totals 14 residues. Looked up from germline, CDR1 is LNHDA and CDR2 is SQIVND (reference sequence). With 6 bases removed from V and 0 bases from J, the gap between germline ends came to 9 bases.

The CDR3 DNA is TGTGCCAGCAGCTTAGGGCAGGGGAATGTGGCTAACTATGGCTACACCTTC. Its translation is CASSLGQGNVANYGYTF. The chain has TRBV7-9 and TRBJ1-2; possible D gene TRBD1, 6 bases. V dropped 1 base and J dropped 0 bases, with 15 bases sitting between them. The CDR3 sequence is 17 residues long. The germline gives CDR1 SEHNR, CDR2 FQNEAQ (reference sequence).

The chain joins TRBV15 to TRBJ2-7; TRBD2 matches 8 bases. Losses at the gene ends were 1 base for V and 4 bases for J; bases not matched to a gene: 15. Germline-derived CDR1 and CDR2 are LNHNV and YYDKDF (reference sequence). The CDR3 length is 18 residues. CDR3 amino acids: CATSRATTGVAGKYEQYF. CDR3 bases: TGTGCCACCAGCAGAGCGACAACAGGAGTAGCGGGGAAGTACGAGCAGTACTTC.

The gene calls are TRBV5-1 and TRBJ1-1, with 7 bases aligning to TRBD1. The CDR3 has 15 residues. Germline V lookup: CDR1 SGHRS, CDR2 YFSETQ. V shed 1 base, J shed 1 base, and the junction held 4 bases outside the gene matches. For the CDR3, the DNA is TGCGCCAGCAGCTTGATGTACAGGGGGAACACTGAAGCTTTCTTT. Translated: CASSLMYRGNTEAFF.

The gene calls are TRBV15 and TRBJ2-3; 8 positions agree with TRBD2. The CDR3 length is 17 residues. V lost 0 bases to trimming and J lost 2 bases; unmatched junction nucleotides: 7. CDR1 is LNHNV, CDR2 YYDKDF, per germline (reference sequence). In DNA form, the CDR3 reads TGTGCCACCAGCAGAGACTACGGGGGGGCCAACACAGATACGCAGTATTTT. Translation gives CATSRDYGGANTDTQYF.

The chain joins TRBV28 to TRBJ1-5; the D gene is possibly TRBD1 (6 bases). The CDR3 consists of 14 residues. V was clipped by 8 bases and J by 2 bases, with 13 bases between them. Germline V gene data show CDR1 as MDHEN and CDR2 as SYDVKM. CDR3 residues: CASEGKGGNQPQHF. Written as DNA, the CDR3 is TGTGCCAGCGAGGGTAAGGGGGGCAATCAGCCCCAGCATTTT.

This clone was detected a few times. The chain employs TRBV21-1 and TRBJ2-7. TRBV21-1 is deemed a pseudogene. The CDR3 loop spans 12 amino acids. The CDR3 loop is CASSVISYEQYF. The CDR3 bases are TGTGCCAGCAGCGTGATATCCTACGAGCAGTACTTC.

The gene calls are TRBV6-1 and TRBJ2-7; D possibly corresponds to TRBD1 (5 bases). The V and J ends lost 3 bases and 5 bases respectively, with 14 bases between them. The CDR3 contains 14 residues. Germline assignment: CDR1 MNHNS and CDR2 SASEGT. The CDR3 nucleotides are TGTGCCAGCAGTGATAACCAGGGCGGCGACGAGCAGTACTTC. Translated: CASSDNQGGDEQYF.

The CDR3 DNA follows: TGTGCCTGGAGTTACGGAAGTAAGACTGAAGCTTTCTTT. This translates into CAWSYGSKTEAFF. The chain couples TRBV30 to TRBJ1-1; D not certain. V lost 2 bases and J lost 5, with 12 bases in between. The CDR3 loop spans 13 amino acids. Germline-derived CDR1 and CDR2 are GTSNPN and SVGIG (reference sequence).

The chain couples TRBV7-9 to TRBJ2-7; the match to TRBD1 covers 11 bases. Germline V gene lookup returns CDR1 SEHNR and CDR2 FQNEAQ (reference sequence). The trim removed 1 base at V and 3 bases at J, leaving 5 bases unmatched. The CDR3 runs 16 residues. CDR3 in amino acids: CASSLGLGTGGYEQYF. The CDR3 coding sequence is TGTGCCAGCAGCTTAGGGCTCGGGACAGGGGGCTACGAGCAGTACTTC.

The J gene is TRBJ1-4, the V gene TRBV19, with D uncertain. V dropped 3 bases and J dropped 8 bases, with 13 bases sitting between them. The CDR3 loop spans 14 amino acids. CDR1 is LNHDA and CDR2 is SQIVND in the germline V gene (reference sequence). CDR3 in DNA: TGTGCCAGTAGTATTCGGAGGGAACACGAAAAACTGTTTTTT. It specifies CASSIRREHEKLFF.

CDR3 in DNA: TGTGCCAGCAGTGAAAACACCCATACGTATCAGCCCCAGCATTTT. It encodes CASSENTHTYQPQHF. V is TRBV6-1 and J is TRBJ1-5; unclear D gene. The V end lost 2 bases, the J end lost 5 bases, and 13 bases lay between the germline ends. The CDR3 is 15 residues long. Germline CDR1 reads MNHNS; CDR2 reads SASEGT.

This chain connects TRBV9 to TRBJ2-3; D is possibly TRBD1 (5 bases). Germline V gene lookup returns CDR1 SGDLS and CDR2 YYNGEE. The CDR3 covers 14 residues. The V and J ends lost 3 bases and 1 base respectively, with 9 bases between them. The CDR3 DNA follows: TGTGCCAGCAGCGAGGCAGGGCGCACAGATACGCAGTATTTT. Amino acids: CASSEAGRTDTQYF.

V gene TRBV30 combines with J gene TRBJ1-1; no clear D. Trimming left V 2 bases short and J 1 base short, with 2 bases between. This CDR3 comprises 11 residues. Germline loops: CDR1 GTSNPN, CDR2 SVGIG (reference sequence). The CDR3 loop is CAWSKNTEAFF. The CDR3 region has the DNA TGTGCCTGGAGTAAGAACACTGAAGCTTTCTTT. Full variable domain (outside the CDR3, taken from reference TRBV30 and TRBJ1-1): SQTIHQWPATLVQPVGSPLSLECTVEGTSNPNLYWYRQAAGRGLQLLFYSVGIGQISSEVPQNLSASRPQDRQFILSSKKLLLSDSGFYLCAWSKNTEAFFGQGTRLTVV.

This clone has more than one count but fewer than ten. The genes are TRBV15 and TRBJ2-5; TRBD2 matches at 8 bases. V trimming: 4 bases; J trimming: 4 bases; junction bases outside the gene matches: 5. The CDR3 consists of 14 residues. The germline gives CDR1 LNHNV, CDR2 YYDKDF (reference sequence). DNA of the CDR3: TGTGCCACCAGCACCCGGGGGGGCGGAGAGACCCAGTACTTC. Translation gives CATSTRGGGETQYF.

This chain connects TRBV21-1 to TRBJ2-5. TRBV21-1 is termed a pseudogene. This CDR3 has 11 residues. The CDR3 DNA sequence: TGTGCCAGCAGCCGCAAGAAGACCCAGTACTTC. This gives the protein CASSRKKTQYF.